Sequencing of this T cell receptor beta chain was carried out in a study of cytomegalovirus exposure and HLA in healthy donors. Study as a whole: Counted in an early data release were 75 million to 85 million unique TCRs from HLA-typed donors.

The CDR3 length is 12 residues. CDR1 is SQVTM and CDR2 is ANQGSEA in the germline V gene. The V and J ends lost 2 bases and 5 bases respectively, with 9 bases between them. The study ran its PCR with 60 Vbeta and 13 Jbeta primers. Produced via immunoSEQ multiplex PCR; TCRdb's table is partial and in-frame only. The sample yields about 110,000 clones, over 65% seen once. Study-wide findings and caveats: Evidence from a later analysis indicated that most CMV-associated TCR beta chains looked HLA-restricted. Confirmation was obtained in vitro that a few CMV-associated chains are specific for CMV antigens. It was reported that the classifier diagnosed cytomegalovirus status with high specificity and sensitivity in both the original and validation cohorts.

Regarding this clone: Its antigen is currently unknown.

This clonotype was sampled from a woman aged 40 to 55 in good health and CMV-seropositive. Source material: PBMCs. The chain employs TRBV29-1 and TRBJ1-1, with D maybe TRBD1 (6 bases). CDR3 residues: CSVERDTTEAFF. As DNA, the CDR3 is TGCAGCGTTGAACGGGACACTACTGAAGCTTTCTTT.